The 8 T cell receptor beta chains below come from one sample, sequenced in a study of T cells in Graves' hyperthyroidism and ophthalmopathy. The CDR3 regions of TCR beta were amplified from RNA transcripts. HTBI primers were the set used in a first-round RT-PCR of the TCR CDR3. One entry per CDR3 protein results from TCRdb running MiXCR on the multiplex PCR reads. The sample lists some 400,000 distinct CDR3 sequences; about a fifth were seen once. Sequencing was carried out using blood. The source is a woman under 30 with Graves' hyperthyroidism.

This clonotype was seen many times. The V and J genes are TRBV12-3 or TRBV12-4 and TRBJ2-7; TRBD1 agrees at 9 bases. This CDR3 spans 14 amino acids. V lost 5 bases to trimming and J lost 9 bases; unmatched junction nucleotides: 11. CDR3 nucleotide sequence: TGTGCCAGCAGTCTGCGACAGGGGGGAAGGGTGCAGTACTTC. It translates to CASSLRQGGRVQYF.

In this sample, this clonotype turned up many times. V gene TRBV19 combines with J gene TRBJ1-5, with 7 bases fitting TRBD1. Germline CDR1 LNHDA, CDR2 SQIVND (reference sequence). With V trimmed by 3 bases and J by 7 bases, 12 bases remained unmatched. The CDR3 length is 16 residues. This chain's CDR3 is CASSIGVVRGRQPQHF. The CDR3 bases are TGTGCCAGTAGTATTGGGGTTGTCAGGGGGAGGCAGCCCCAGCATTTT.

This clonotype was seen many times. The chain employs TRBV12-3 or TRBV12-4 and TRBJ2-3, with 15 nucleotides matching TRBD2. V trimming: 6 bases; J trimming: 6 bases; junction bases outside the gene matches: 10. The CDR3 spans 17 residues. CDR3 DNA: TGTGCCAGCAGCTACGGGACTAGCGGGGGGCTGGGGGATACGCAGTATTTT. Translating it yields CASSYGTSGGLGDTQYF.

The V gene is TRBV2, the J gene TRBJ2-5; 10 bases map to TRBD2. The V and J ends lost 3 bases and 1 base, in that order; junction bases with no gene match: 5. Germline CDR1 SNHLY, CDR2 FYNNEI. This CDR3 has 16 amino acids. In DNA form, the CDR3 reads TGTGCCAGCAGTGATGGTAGCGGGGGGCCCCAAGAGACCCAGTACTTC. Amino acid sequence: CASSDGSGGPQETQYF. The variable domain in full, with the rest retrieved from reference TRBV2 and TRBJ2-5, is EPEVTQTPSHQVTQMGQEVILRCVPISNHLYFYWYRQILGQKVEFLVSFYNNEISEKSEIFDDQFSVERPDGSNFTLKIRSTKLEDSAMYFCASSDGSGGPQETQYFGPGTRLLVL.

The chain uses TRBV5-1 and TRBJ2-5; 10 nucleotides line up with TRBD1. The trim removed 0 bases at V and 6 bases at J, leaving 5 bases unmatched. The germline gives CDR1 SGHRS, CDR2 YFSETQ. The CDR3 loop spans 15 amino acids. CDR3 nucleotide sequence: TGCGCCAGCAGCTTGGAGACAGGGGGCTTGAAGACCCAGTACTTC. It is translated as CASSLETGGLKTQYF. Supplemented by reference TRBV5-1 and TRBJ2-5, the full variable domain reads KAGVTQTPRYLIKTRGQQVTLSCSPISGHRSVSWYQQTPGQGLQFLFEYFSETQRNKGNFPGRFSGRQFSNSRSEMNVSTLELGDSALYLCASSLETGGLKTQYFGPGTRLLVL.

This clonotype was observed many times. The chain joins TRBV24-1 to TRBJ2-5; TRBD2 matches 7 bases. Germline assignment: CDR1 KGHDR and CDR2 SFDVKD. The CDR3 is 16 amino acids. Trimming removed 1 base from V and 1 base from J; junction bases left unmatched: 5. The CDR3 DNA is TGTGCCACCAGTGATTTAGCCGGGGAGGGCCAAGAGACCCAGTACTTC. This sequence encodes CATSDLAGEGQETQYF.

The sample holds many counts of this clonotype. CDR3 nucleotides: TGTGCCAGCAGCTCTGAGACTAGCGGTTTCTACGAGCAGTACTTC. Protein product: CASSSETSGFYEQYF. V is TRBV7-9 and J is TRBJ2-7; TRBD2 agrees at 9 bases. V shed 4 bases, J shed 3 bases, and the junction held 7 bases outside the gene matches. The CDR3 has 15 amino acids. Per the germline V gene, CDR1 is SEHNR and CDR2 is FQNEAQ (reference sequence).

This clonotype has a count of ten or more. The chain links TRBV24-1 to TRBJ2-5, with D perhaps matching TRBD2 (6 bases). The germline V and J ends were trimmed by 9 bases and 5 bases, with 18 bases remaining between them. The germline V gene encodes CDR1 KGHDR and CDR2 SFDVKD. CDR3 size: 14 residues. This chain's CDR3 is CATAGGVGSETQYF. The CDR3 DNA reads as TGTGCCACCGCCGGGGGAGTAGGGTCGGAGACCCAGTACTTC.